This TCR beta chain was sequenced in a study of CD8+ T cells in alopecia areata. Findings and limits, study-wide: Normal skin contains resident alphabeta T cells, and these are also sequenced in scalp samples. Treatment with tofacitinib significantly lowered scalp clonality and reduced expanded CD8+ clones among the top 100. Many of the expanded lesional clones endured in scalp and blood while on tofacitinib.

Treatment noted: oral pan-JAK inhibitor, 5-10 mg twice daily. Lesional scalp punch biopsies and peripheral blood came from alopecia areata patients. This clone was recorded a few times. Its matching antigen is unknown. Extraction and reverse transcription of RNA yielded cDNA as the sequencing template. Assay: immunoSEQ multiplex PCR; the TCRdb copy retains only in-frame clones and omits some. The repertoire holds around 270,000 clones, with roughly 60% as singletons. The CDR3 length is 12 residues. V gave up 1 base and J gave up 1 base, with 4 bases separating them. Germline CDR1 is GTSNPN and CDR2 is SVGIG (reference sequence).

The source material was CD4+ T cells sorted from blood, sampled at week 24, from a patient treated with tofacitinib. The sequence came from a human donor with alopecia areata. The chain has TRBV30 and TRBJ1-1; no definite D call. This CDR3 reads CAWSGWNTEAFF. CDR3 nucleotide sequence: TGTGCCTGGAGTGGCTGGAACACTGAAGCTTTCTTT.